This T cell receptor (beta chain) derives from a study of vaccination effects on CD4 cells after COVID-19. Looking at the study overall: Following the second dose by a median of 72 days, the post-vaccine samples were obtained.

Germline trimming cut 2 bases from V and 3 bases from J; bases unmatched to any gene: 4. This CDR3 spans 16 amino acids. CDR1 is KGHDR and CDR2 is SFDVKD in the germline V gene. Assay used: immunoSEQ multiplex PCR; TCRdb lists only in-frame clones, some missing. The top ten hold 7.8% of the sample, which has approximately 23,000 clones, 73% seen once. ViraFEST expansion of antigen-specific CD4+ T cells with viral peptide pools preceded sequencing. Upon completion of more than eight days in culture, CD4+ T cells were isolated. Participants received two doses of either the BNT162b2 or mRNA-1273 vaccine. Wells containing a few million PBMC each were cultured with about 9.4 IU/ml IL-2 and approximately 10 ug/ml peptides. Replacing half the medium with IL-2 medium was done on days 3 and 7. Remarks on this clone: No antigen is known for it.

Overall study results and limits: At late timepoints after vaccination, vaccine- and infection-induced clones shrank markedly.

This receptor was taken from a human donor who received a COVID-19 vaccine. Here the sequenced sample was CD4+ T cells from PBMCs cultured with SARS-CoV-2 spike peptides, taken after COVID-19 vaccination. The chain links TRBV24-1 to TRBJ2-1, with 9 bases identical to TRBD2. The CDR3: CATSDSLAGNYNEQFF. DNA for the CDR3: TGTGCCACCAGTGATTCTCTAGCGGGGAACTACAATGAGCAGTTCTTC.